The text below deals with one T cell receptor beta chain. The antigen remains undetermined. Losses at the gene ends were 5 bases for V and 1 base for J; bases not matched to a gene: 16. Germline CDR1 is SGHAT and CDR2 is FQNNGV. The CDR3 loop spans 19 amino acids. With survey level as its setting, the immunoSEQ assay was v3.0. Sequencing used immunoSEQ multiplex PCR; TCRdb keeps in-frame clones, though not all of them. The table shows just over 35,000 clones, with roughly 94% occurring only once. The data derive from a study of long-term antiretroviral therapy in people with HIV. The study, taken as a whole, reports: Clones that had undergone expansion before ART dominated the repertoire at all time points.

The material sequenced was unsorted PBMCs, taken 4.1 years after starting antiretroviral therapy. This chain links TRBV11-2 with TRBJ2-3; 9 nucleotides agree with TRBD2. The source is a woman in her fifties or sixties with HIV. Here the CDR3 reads CASSLRAFAGGPRTDTQYF. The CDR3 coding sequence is TGTGCCAGCAGCCTTAGGGCGTTCGCGGGGGGGCCGCGCACAGATACGCAGTATTTT.